This note documents a single T cell receptor (beta chain) sequence. This clone was recorded a few times. Its antigen specificity is not known. The sample holds no much larger clone one base away, and base qualities are not on file. Two independent genomic DNA replicates were amplified for each sample, with roughly 0.5 ug used for blood and 1.5 ug for tumor or normal breast. TCRB sequencing of genomic DNA was carried out with the ImmunoSeq Intro kit according to the manufacturer's instructions. The multiplex PCR ran for 31 cycles using proprietary primers and spike-in control sequences for absolute quantification. Single-end 150-bp reads were used to sequence an 87-bp fragment spanning the CDR3 and the flanking V and J genes. Each lane of an Illumina MiSeq using version 3.0 chemistry carried seven multiplexed samples, with two replicates per sample. Processing in the source paper ran as follows. The vendor's proprietary pipeline handled the raw data processing, merging both replicates into a single result for each sample. A clonotype was defined as productive rearrangements that share the same V-gene family, CDR3 amino acid sequence and J-gene segment. Clonality was calculated as 1 minus the normalized Shannon entropy (Pielou evenness) of TCRB abundances. T cell density was estimated by dividing total templates by the number of input cells inferred from the DNA input amount. Recon with default parameters was used to estimate total repertoire diversity and clonality. Tumor-enriched clonotypes were defined as having over 0.1% abundance in tumor and at least 32-fold higher abundance than in normal breast. TCRdb retrieved this table from immuneACCESS and kept in-frame rearrangements only. Not all clones are present; in checked studies, unresolved V genes account for under half, and no reason is known for the remainder. The D gene and trimming were derived from the DNA, and the V and J assignments and clone size from that table. This sample gives more than 60,000 clones in total; 65% to 85% of them show up just once. Roughly 3.2% of the sample comes from the top ten.

According to the germline V gene, CDR1 reads SGDLS and CDR2 reads YYNGEE. At the junction V is shortened by 0 bases and J by 0 bases, with 9 bases in between. Measured from the cysteine to the phenylalanine, the CDR3 is 16 residues long. The entry retains the CDR3 DNA only, 48 bases that are in frame from base 1. The data originate from a study of early stage breast cancer tumors (dated by TCRdb to 2016 to 2017). Describing the broader study: Of the approximately 16 invasive breast tumors, more than 9 were found to be estrogen receptor-positive, progesterone receptor-positive and HER2-negative. Of the roughly 12 ER+/PR+/HER2- tumors, eight were classified as invasive ductal carcinomas and four as invasive lobular carcinomas. On average, each sample got 9 to 10-fold read coverage. A total of around 2.7 million templates, representing about 1.1 million unique clonotypes, were detected across all samples. The paper's findings and limits, for the study overall: Enriched TCRB sequences shared across patients were mostly commonly generated sequences, unlikely to play an important role in the tumor microenvironment. About 2.5-fold higher T cell density and higher clonality were observed in tumors than in adjacent normal breast tissue. Bulk genomic DNA sequencing of unsorted cells missed chain pairing and functional markers such as CD4, CD8 and FOXP3. Greater similarity was observed between blood and normal breast repertoires than between blood and tumor repertoires, and tumor was distinguished from normal in about 90% of the 16 patients when each tissue was compared with blood. The small cohort size prevented analysis by tumor subtype.

The study profiled bulk TCR beta-chain repertoires in matched peripheral blood, tumor and adjacent normal breast tissue taken from some 17 patients with early-stage breast cancer. Before surgery, about 5-11 mL of whole blood was collected in EDTA tubes and processed within 2 hours. Peripheral blood mononuclear cells were isolated by Ficoll-Paque centrifugation in SepMate-50 tubes. For storage in liquid nitrogen, PBMCs were cryopreserved as aliquots of about 1.9 to 4 million cells in approximately 90% FBS with 10% DMSO. Genomic DNA was extracted with the Qiagen AllPrep DNA/RNA Mini kit. Material for sequencing was blood. This TCR derives from a person between 60 and 70 years old with breast cancer. The chain employs TRBV9 and TRBJ2-2, with the D call tentatively TRBD1 or TRBD2, each fitting 5 bases. CDR3 protein: CASSVEGSPNTGELFF. The sequenced DNA: TGTGCCAGCAGCGTAGAGGGGAGTCCGAACACCGGGGAGCTGTTTTTT.